Detailed here is one TCR beta chain. This sample was included in a study of cytomegalovirus exposure and HLA in healthy donors. Trimming at V came to 5 bases and at J to 7 bases, leaving 9 bases not matched to a gene. Germline V gene sequence: CDR1 SGHTA, CDR2 FQGNSA. The CDR3 length is 16 residues. The PCR was carried out with 60 Vbeta primers and 13 Jbeta primers. TCRdb keeps only in-frame clones here, not all; method: immunoSEQ multiplex PCR. The sample yields approximately 140,000 clones, around 77% seen once. The material sequenced was PBMCs. The clonotype originates from a woman aged 45-60 years in good health and CMV-seronegative. The rearrangement uses TRBV7-2 and TRBJ2-1; 12 nucleotides line up with TRBD2. In nucleotides, the CDR3 is TGTGCCAGCAGCGCCGGACTAGCGGGGAGGTCTAATGAGCAGTTCTTC. Encoded protein: CASSAGLAGRSNEQFF.